The 9 T cell receptor beta chains below come from one sample, sequenced in a study of shared clonotypes between healthy human individuals. TCRdb's copy holds only in-frame clones and misses some; the assay was immunoSEQ multiplex PCR. The data hold over a million clones, with 98% observed a single time. The sequencing input was naive CD4+ T cells sorted from blood. Subset specified: CD45RA+ positively selected. The receptors were sampled from a young man in good health.

This chain uses TRBV6-5 with TRBJ1-2; no definite D call. The germline V gene encodes CDR1 MNHEY and CDR2 SVGAGI. This CDR3 has 13 residues. V was pared by 5 bases and J by 3 bases, with 10 bases between. CDR3 residues: CASSNGLYYGYTF. The CDR3 region has the DNA TGTGCCAGCAGTAACGGACTGTACTATGGCTACACCTTC.

V usage is TRBV11-2 and J usage is TRBJ2-1, with D unclear. Between the trimmed V and J ends, which lost 6 bases and 4 bases, there was a span of 13 bases. Per the germline V gene, CDR1 is SGHAT and CDR2 is FQNNGV. CDR3 size: 14 residues. CDR3 protein: CASRSVREYNEQFF. The CDR3, as DNA: TGTGCCAGCAGATCCGTTAGAGAGTACAATGAGCAGTTCTTC.

J is TRBJ2-3 and V is TRBV15; TRBD1 matches at 11 bases. Germline CDR1 is LNHNV and CDR2 is YYDKDF (reference sequence). The junction had 3 bases not matched to a gene; V was cut back by 8 bases and J by 5 bases. This CDR3 has 13 residues. Here the CDR3 reads CATGQGAKDTQYF. DNA for the CDR3: TGTGCCACCGGACAGGGGGCGAAAGATACGCAGTATTTT.

The chain is built from TRBV5-4 and TRBJ1-1; D remains ambiguous. The CDR3 covers 14 residues. Germline assignment: CDR1 SGHNT and CDR2 YYREEE (reference sequence). Between the trimmed V and J ends, which lost 0 bases and 2 bases, there was a span of 8 bases. In DNA, the CDR3 is TGTGCCAGCAGCTTGGTACAGACAAACACTGAAGCTTTCTTT. Its protein product is CASSLVQTNTEAFF. Complete variable domain (other parts from reference TRBV5-4 and TRBJ1-1): ETGVTQSPTHLIKTRGQQVTLRCSSQSGHNTVSWYQQALGQGPQFIFQYYREEENGRGNFPPRFSGLQFPNYSSELNVNALELDDSALYLCASSLVQTNTEAFFGQGTRLTVV.

On this clone: Other nucleotide sequences from this sample produce the same CDR3. The chain combines TRBV15 with TRBJ2-5, with a possible D match to TRBD2 (6 bases). V was cut by 1 base and J by 4 bases, with 10 bases left in between. Germline loops: CDR1 LNHNV, CDR2 YYDKDF (reference sequence). The CDR3 contains 14 residues. The CDR3 nucleotides are TGTGCCACCAGCAGAGGCGGAGCGGGAGAGACCCAGTACTTC. Its protein is CATSRGGAGETQYF.

This rearrangement joins TRBV10-1 to TRBJ2-1; 9 bases map to TRBD2. Germline CDR1 WNHNN, CDR2 SYGVQD (reference sequence). This CDR3 comprises 17 residues. J gave up 4 bases and V 0 bases, and 7 bases lay outside the gene matches. CDR3 sequence reads: CASSESRLAGLYNEQFF. The DNA for the CDR3 is TGCGCCAGCAGTGAGTCGAGGCTAGCGGGGCTGTACAATGAGCAGTTCTTC.

The chain combines TRBV7-2 with TRBJ1-1; unclear D gene. The CDR3 is made up of 14 amino acids. Germline V gene data show CDR1 as SGHTA and CDR2 as FQGNSA. With 6 bases removed from V and 0 bases from J, the gap between germline ends came to 11 bases. The CDR3 DNA reads TGTGCCAGCAGGGCAGCAAGCCTGAACACTGAAGCTTTCTTT. Protein sequence: CASRAASLNTEAFF.

Only one count was recorded for this clone. This chain connects TRBV28 to TRBJ1-2; the D is unclear. Germline CDR1 is MDHEN and CDR2 is SYDVKM. The CDR3 spans 12 residues. The V and J ends lost 2 bases and 7 bases respectively, with 8 bases between them. The CDR3 bases are TGTGCCAGCAGTTTACTAGTAGGTGGCTACACCTTC. This translates into CASSLLVGGYTF.

The chain uses TRBV2 and TRBJ2-5; D may be TRBD1 (6 bases). The CDR3 sequence is 14 residues long. The germline V and J ends were trimmed by 6 bases and 7 bases, with 18 bases remaining between them. CDR1 and CDR2 (germline): SNHLY, FYNNEI. The CDR3 DNA reads TGTGCCAGCAGCGGAACGGACAGTGGCGGGACCCAGTACTTC. The encoded protein is CASSGTDSGGTQYF.